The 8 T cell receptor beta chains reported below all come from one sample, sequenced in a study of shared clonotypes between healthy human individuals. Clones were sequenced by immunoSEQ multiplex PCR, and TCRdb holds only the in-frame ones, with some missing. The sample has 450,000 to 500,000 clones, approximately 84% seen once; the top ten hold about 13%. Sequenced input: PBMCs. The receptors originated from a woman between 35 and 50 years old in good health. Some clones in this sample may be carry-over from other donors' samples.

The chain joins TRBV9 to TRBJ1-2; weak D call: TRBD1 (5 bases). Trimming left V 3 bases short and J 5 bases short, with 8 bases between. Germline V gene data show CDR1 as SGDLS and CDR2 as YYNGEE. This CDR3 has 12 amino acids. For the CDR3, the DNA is TGTGCCAGCAGCGCGAGGGGTTATGGCTACACCTTC. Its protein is CASSARGYGYTF.

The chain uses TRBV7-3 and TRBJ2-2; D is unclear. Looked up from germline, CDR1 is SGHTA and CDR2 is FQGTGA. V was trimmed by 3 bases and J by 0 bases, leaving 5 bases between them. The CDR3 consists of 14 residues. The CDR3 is CASSFLANTGELFF. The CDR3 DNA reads TGTGCCAGCAGCTTCCTAGCGAACACCGGGGAGCTGTTTTTT.

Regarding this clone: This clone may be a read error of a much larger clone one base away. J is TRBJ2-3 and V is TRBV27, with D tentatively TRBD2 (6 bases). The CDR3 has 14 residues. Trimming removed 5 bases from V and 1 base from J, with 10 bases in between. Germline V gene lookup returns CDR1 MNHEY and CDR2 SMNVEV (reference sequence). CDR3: CASSPSDRTDTQYF. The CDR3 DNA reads TGTGCCAGCAGTCCTAGCGACCGCACAGATACGCAGTATTTT.

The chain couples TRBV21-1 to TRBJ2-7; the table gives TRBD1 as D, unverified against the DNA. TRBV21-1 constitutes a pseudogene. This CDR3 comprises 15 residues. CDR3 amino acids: CASSKAAVALDEQYF. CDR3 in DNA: TGTGCCAGCAGCAAAGCGGCAGTTGCTCTGGACGAGCAGTACTTC.

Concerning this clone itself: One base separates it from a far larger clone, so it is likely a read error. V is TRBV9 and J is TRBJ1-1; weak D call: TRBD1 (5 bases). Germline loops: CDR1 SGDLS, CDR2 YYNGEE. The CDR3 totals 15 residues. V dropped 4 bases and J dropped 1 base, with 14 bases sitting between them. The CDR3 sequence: CASSYTAGTNTEAFF. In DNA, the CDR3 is TGTGCCAGCAGCTACACGGCAGGGACGAACACTGAAGCTTTCTTT.

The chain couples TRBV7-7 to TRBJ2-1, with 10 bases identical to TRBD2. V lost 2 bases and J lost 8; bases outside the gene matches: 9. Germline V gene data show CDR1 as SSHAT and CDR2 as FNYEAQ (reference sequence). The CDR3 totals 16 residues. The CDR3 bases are TGTGCCAGCAGCTTATTGCCTAGCGGGAGTAGAGATGAGCAGTTCTTC. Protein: CASSLLPSGSRDEQFF.

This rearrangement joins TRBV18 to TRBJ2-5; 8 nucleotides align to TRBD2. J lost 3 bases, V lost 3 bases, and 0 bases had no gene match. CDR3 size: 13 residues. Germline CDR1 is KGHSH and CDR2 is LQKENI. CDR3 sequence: CASSPGLEETQYF. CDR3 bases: TGTGCCAGCTCACCGGGACTAGAAGAGACCCAGTACTTC.

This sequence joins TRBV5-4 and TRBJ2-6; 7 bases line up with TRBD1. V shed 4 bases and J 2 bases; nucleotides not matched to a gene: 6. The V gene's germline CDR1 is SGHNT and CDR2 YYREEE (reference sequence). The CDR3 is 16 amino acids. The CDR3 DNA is TGTGCCAGCAGCGCCGACAGGGAAACTGGGGCCAACGTCCTGACTTTC. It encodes CASSADRETGANVLTF.